The 2 T cell receptor beta chains below come from one sample, sequenced in a study of blood T cell repertoires in COVID-19. TCRdb's copy holds only in-frame clones and misses some; the assay was immunoSEQ multiplex PCR. The repertoire holds over 200,000 clones, with 86% as singletons. What was sequenced was peripheral blood. Receptors were obtained from a man aged 25 to 45 who had recovered from COVID-19.

This clone was seen a single time. The chain's CDR3 is CASSQGTNTEAFF. The CDR3 DNA follows: TGTGCCAGCTCACAGGGGACTAACACTGAAGCTTTCTTT. V is TRBV18 and J is TRBJ1-1; D is possibly TRBD1 (5 bases). CDR3 length: 13 residues. Trimming removed 4 bases at V and 2 bases at J, with 8 bases between. CDR1 and CDR2 (germline): KGHSH, LQKENI. Full variable domain (rest looked up from reference TRBV18 and TRBJ1-1): NAGVMQNPRHLVRRRGQEARLRCSPMKGHSHVYWYRQLPEEGLKFMVYLQKENIIDESGMPKERFSAEFPKEGPSILRIQQVVRGDSAAYFCASSQGTNTEAFFGQGTRLTVV.

This chain joins TRBV6-5 and TRBJ2-2; TRBD2 is a possible D gene (6 bases). Germline CDR1 reads MNHEY; CDR2 reads SVGAGI. The germline V and J ends were trimmed by 2 bases and 4 bases, with 11 bases remaining between them. This CDR3 is built from 15 residues. The CDR3 DNA reads TGTGCCAGCAGTTACGGAGGGCTAGGCACCGGGGAGCTGTTTTTT. Its protein is CASSYGGLGTGELFF.